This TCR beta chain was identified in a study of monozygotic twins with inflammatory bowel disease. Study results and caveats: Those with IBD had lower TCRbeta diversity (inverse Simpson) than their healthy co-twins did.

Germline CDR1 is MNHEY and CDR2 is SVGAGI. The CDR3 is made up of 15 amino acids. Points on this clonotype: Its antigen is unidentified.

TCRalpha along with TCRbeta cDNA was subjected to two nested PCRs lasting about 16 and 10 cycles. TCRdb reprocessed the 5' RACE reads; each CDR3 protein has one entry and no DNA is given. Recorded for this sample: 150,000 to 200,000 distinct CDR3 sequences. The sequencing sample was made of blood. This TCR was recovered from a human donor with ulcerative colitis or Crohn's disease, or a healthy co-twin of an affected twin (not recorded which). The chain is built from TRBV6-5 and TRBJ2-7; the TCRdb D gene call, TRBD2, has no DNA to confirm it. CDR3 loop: CASSYSRSGGPEQYF.